The rows below give T cell receptor beta chains drawn from one sample of a study of shared clonotypes between healthy human individuals. The method was immunoSEQ multiplex PCR; TCRdb's version includes in-frame clones alone and lacks a portion of them. Here the sample spans about 520,000 clones, about 78% being singletons. The sequencing sample was made of PBMCs. The source of these receptors is a middle-aged woman in good health. Some clones in this sample may be carry-over from other donors' samples. Both conserved end residues are part of each CDR3. The D gene is left open where the match is weak. Clone size, where shown, is once, few, many, or a class for clones that have expanded.

v_gene: TRBV6-9
abundance: once
d_gene: NA
j_gene: TRBJ2-7
CDR3aa: CASSPTGSSYEQYF
CDR3nt: TGTGCCAGCAGTCCCACGGGTAGCAGCTACGAGCAGTACTTC

v_gene: TRBV29-1
abundance: NA
d_gene: NA
j_gene: TRBJ1-1
CDR3aa: CSVAPGFRTMNTEAFF
CDR3nt: TGCAGCGTTGCCCCGGGGTTTAGGACAATGAACACTGAAGCTTTCTTT

v_gene: TRBV2
abundance: NA
d_gene: TRBD2
j_gene: TRBJ2-1
CDR3aa: CASSGGTSGRAGEQFF
CDR3nt: TGTGCCAGCAGTGGAGGGACTAGCGGGAGGGCGGGTGAGCAGTTCTTC

v_gene: TRBV7-2
abundance: NA
d_gene: NA
j_gene: TRBJ2-7
CDR3aa: CASGLGLYSYEQYF
CDR3nt: TGTGCCAGTGGCCTTGGGCTCTACTCCTACGAGCAGTACTTC

v_gene: TRBV2
abundance: NA
d_gene: NA
j_gene: TRBJ1-1
CDR3aa: CASIWTEDSTEAFF
CDR3nt: TGTGCCAGCATTTGGACAGAGGATAGCACTGAAGCTTTCTTT

v_gene: TRBV5-1
abundance: NA
d_gene: TRBD1
j_gene: TRBJ2-1
CDR3aa: CASSLDAGTAYNEQFF
CDR3nt: TGCGCCAGCAGCTTGGATGCCGGGACAGCCTACAATGAGCAGTTCTTC

v_gene: TRBV5-4
abundance: NA
d_gene: TRBD1
j_gene: TRBJ2-7
CDR3aa: CASSWGQGGLYEQYF
CDR3nt: TGTGCCAGCAGCTGGGGACAGGGTGGCTTATACGAGCAGTACTTC

v_gene: TRBV4-2
abundance: few
d_gene: NA
j_gene: TRBJ1-3
CDR3aa: CASSRSLDTIYF
CDR3nt: TGTGCCAGCAGCCGCTCCCTCGACACCATATATTTT

v_gene: TRBV9
abundance: NA
d_gene: TRBD2
j_gene: TRBJ2-1
CDR3aa: CASSTSGSTYNEQFF
CDR3nt: TGTGCCAGCAGCACTAGCGGGAGTACCTACAATGAGCAGTTCTTC

v_gene: TRBV7-9
abundance: once
d_gene: NA
j_gene: TRBJ1-2
CDR3aa: CASSLAGIHGYTF
CDR3nt: TGTGCCAGCAGCCTCGCCGGGATCCATGGCTACACCTTC

v_gene: TRBV27
abundance: NA
d_gene: TRBD1
j_gene: TRBJ1-5
CDR3aa: CASSFSTGSGKLTQPQHF
CDR3nt: TGTGCCAGCAGTTTTTCGACAGGGAGCGGGAAGCTAACTCAGCCCCAGCATTTT

v_gene: TRBV11-2
abundance: NA
d_gene: NA
j_gene: TRBJ2-2
CDR3aa: CASSLLRGRAATGELFF
CDR3nt: TGTGCCAGCAGCTTATTACGCGGCCGAGCGGCCACCGGGGAGCTGTTTTTT

v_gene: TRBV27
abundance: NA
d_gene: NA
j_gene: TRBJ1-5
CDR3aa: CASSFQGIEPQHF
CDR3nt: TGTGCCAGCAGTTTTCAGGGGATTGAGCCCCAGCATTTT

v_gene: TRBV5-4
abundance: NA
d_gene: TRBD1
j_gene: TRBJ2-7
CDR3aa: CASSSRKTGAYEQYF
CDR3nt: TGTGCCAGCAGCTCCAGAAAGACAGGGGCCTACGAGCAGTACTTC

v_gene: TRBV15
abundance: NA
d_gene: NA
j_gene: TRBJ1-4
CDR3aa: CATSRGGGTDEKLFF
CDR3nt: TGTGCCACCAGCAGAGGGGGTGGAACAGATGAAAAACTGTTTTTT

v_gene: TRBV5-1
abundance: NA
d_gene: TRBD1
j_gene: TRBJ1-1
CDR3aa: CASSLLAGGMNTEAFF
CDR3nt: TGCGCCAGCAGCTTGCTTGCAGGGGGCATGAACACTGAAGCTTTCTTT

v_gene: TRBV11-1
abundance: NA
d_gene: NA
j_gene: TRBJ2-5
CDR3aa: CASSLYLAGGETQYF
CDR3nt: TGTGCCAGCAGCTTATACCTCGCCGGGGGAGAGACCCAGTACTTC

v_gene: TRBV30
abundance: NA
d_gene: TRBD1
j_gene: TRBJ1-1
CDR3aa: CACRDREWTEAFF
CDR3nt: TGTGCCTGCCGGGACAGGGAATGGACTGAAGCTTTCTTT

v_gene: TRBV9
abundance: NA
d_gene: TRBD2
j_gene: TRBJ2-1
CDR3aa: CASSVSPTSGNSEQFF
CDR3nt: TGTGCCAGCAGCGTTTCCCCGACTAGCGGGAACAGCGAGCAGTTCTTC

v_gene: TRBV7-3
abundance: NA
d_gene: NA
j_gene: TRBJ2-6
CDR3aa: CASSSIAGYSGANVLTF
CDR3nt: TGTGCCAGCAGCTCAATAGCTGGGTACTCTGGGGCCAACGTCCTGACTTTC

v_gene: TRBV29-1
abundance: few
d_gene: NA
j_gene: TRBJ2-1
CDR3aa: CSVETENNEQFF
CDR3nt: TGCAGCGTTGAAACAGAAAACAATGAGCAGTTCTTC

v_gene: TRBV7-8
abundance: once
d_gene: NA
j_gene: TRBJ2-3
CDR3aa: CASSLRTSTDTQYF
CDR3nt: TGTGCCAGCAGCCTGAGGACTAGCACAGATACGCAGTATTTT

v_gene: TRBV5-1
abundance: NA
d_gene: NA
j_gene: TRBJ1-3
CDR3aa: CASSLGQSSGNTIYF
CDR3nt: TGCGCCAGCAGCTTGGGACAGAGCTCTGGAAACACCATATATTTT

v_gene: TRBV7-9
abundance: NA
d_gene: TRBD2
j_gene: TRBJ2-1
CDR3aa: CASSLGGGGNNEQFF
CDR3nt: TGTGCCAGCAGCTTAGGTGGCGGGGGAAACAATGAGCAGTTCTTC

v_gene: TRBV10-3
abundance: NA
d_gene: NA
j_gene: TRBJ1-5
CDR3aa: CAISPQDSNQPQHF
CDR3nt: TGTGCCATCAGCCCCCAAGACAGCAATCAGCCCCAGCATTTT

v_gene: TRBV19
abundance: NA
d_gene: NA
j_gene: TRBJ1-4
CDR3aa: CASSFDSVLNEKLFF
CDR3nt: TGTGCCAGTAGTTTTGACAGCGTTCTAAATGAAAAACTGTTTTTT

v_gene: TRBV27
abundance: NA
d_gene: NA
j_gene: TRBJ2-4
CDR3aa: CASSVLGGAKNIQYF
CDR3nt: TGTGCCAGCAGTGTACTAGGAGGGGCCAAAAACATTCAGTACTTC

v_gene: TRBV7-2
abundance: NA
d_gene: NA
j_gene: TRBJ2-7
CDR3aa: CASSPSRVSYEQYF
CDR3nt: TGTGCCAGCAGCCCATCGCGGGTCTCCTACGAGCAGTACTTC

v_gene: TRBV14
abundance: few
d_gene: TRBD2
j_gene: TRBJ2-5
CDR3aa: CASSYLGLAGRETQYF
CDR3nt: TGTGCCAGCAGCTACCTGGGACTAGCGGGAAGAGAGACCCAGTACTTC

v_gene: TRBV7-9
abundance: NA
d_gene: NA
j_gene: TRBJ2-4
CDR3aa: CASSPAAKNIQYF
CDR3nt: TGTGCCAGCAGCCCCGCGGCCAAAAACATTCAGTACTTC

v_gene: TRBV2
abundance: NA
d_gene: NA
j_gene: TRBJ2-1
CDR3aa: CASRKANEQFF
CDR3nt: TGTGCCAGCAGGAAGGCCAATGAGCAGTTCTTC

v_gene: TRBV7-6
abundance: NA
d_gene: TRBD2
j_gene: TRBJ2-7
CDR3aa: CASSLLAAHYEQYF
CDR3nt: TGTGCCAGCAGCTTACTAGCGGCCCACTACGAGCAGTACTTC

v_gene: TRBV19
abundance: NA
d_gene: NA
j_gene: TRBJ2-5
CDR3aa: CASSMDTQETQYF
CDR3nt: TGTGCCAGTAGTATGGACACCCAAGAGACCCAGTACTTC

v_gene: TRBV11-2
abundance: NA
d_gene: TRBD2
j_gene: TRBJ2-1
CDR3aa: CASSSPGLDSYNEQFF
CDR3nt: TGTGCCAGCAGCTCCCCGGGACTAGACTCCTACAATGAGCAGTTCTTC